These 15 T cell receptor beta chains share one sample of origin, sequenced in a study of identical twins (dated by TCRdb to between 2015 and 2016). Receptors were amplified or captured by 5' RACE. The sequencer listed for this sample is Illumina HiSeq 2000. TCRdb's own reprocessing of the public reads used fastp at Q25 and MiXCR and kept productive beta chains. Identical CDR3 protein sequences are pooled into one entry, listed with their most common genes and DNA. The table for this sample lists fewer than 900,000 distinct CDR3 sequences; 15% to 20% of them were counted only once. Roughly 13% of the sample rests with the top ten. These data were also filed under a second study, of T cells expressing NK-cell markers.

The specimen sequenced was PBMCs. These TCRs come from a woman younger than 30 in good health.

V is TRBV20-1 and J is TRBJ2-5; 10 positions agree with TRBD2. V was clipped by 0 bases and J by 4 bases; unmatched bases: 2. Germline CDR1 is DFQATT and CDR2 is SNEGSKA (reference sequence). The CDR3 sequence is 14 residues long. The CDR3, as DNA: TGCAGTGCTAGAGAGTGGACTAGCGGAGAGACCCAGTACTTC. Translation: CSAREWTSGETQYF.

The chain is built from TRBV20-1 and TRBJ2-5; 7 nucleotides match TRBD1. With 3 bases clipped from V and 3 bases from J, the junction kept 16 bases outside the gene matches. The CDR3 loop spans 17 amino acids. CDR1 is DFQATT and CDR2 is SNEGSKA in the germline V gene (reference sequence). This chain's CDR3 is CSASRSRGTSNKETQYF. The CDR3 DNA sequence: TGCAGTGCTAGTCGGAGCAGGGGGACGTCAAACAAAGAGACCCAGTACTTC.

The table lists this clonotype with a few counts. V and J are TRBV20-1 and TRBJ2-2; D gene ambiguous. The V end was cut by 5 bases, the J end by 1 base, with 5 bases between. Germline-derived CDR1 and CDR2 are DFQATT and SNEGSKA (reference sequence). The CDR3 runs to 12 residues. The CDR3 here is CSALWNTGELFF. The CDR3 DNA follows: TGCAGTGCTCTGTGGAACACCGGGGAGCTGTTTTTT.

This clonotype was found a few times. The chain couples TRBV20-1 to TRBJ2-7; D remains unclear. V was cut by 0 bases and J by 4 bases, with 7 bases left in between. The CDR3 consists of 12 residues. Germline lookup yields CDR1 DFQATT and CDR2 SNEGSKA (reference sequence). The DNA for the CDR3 is TGCAGTGCTAGAGACCCCCAATACGAGCAGTACTTC. It specifies CSARDPQYEQYF.

This chain joins TRBV20-1 and TRBJ2-7, with 10 bases matching TRBD2. Per germline, CDR1 DFQATT and CDR2 SNEGSKA (reference sequence). V lost 6 bases, J lost 6 bases, and 11 bases stayed unmatched. CDR3 length: 14 amino acids. In DNA, the CDR3 is TGCAGTGCCCTTGCCCTAGCGGGAGCGGGCGAGCAGTACTTC. Translated: CSALALAGAGEQYF.

The gene calls are TRBV4-2 and TRBJ2-5; 9 bases are shared with TRBD2. CDR1 is LGHNA and CDR2 is YNFKEQ in the germline V gene. Germline trimming cut 1 base from V and 1 base from J; bases unmatched to any gene: 1. CDR3 length: 15 amino acids. For the CDR3, the DNA is TGTGCCAGCAGCCAAGCTAGCGGGGCCCAAGAGACCCAGTACTTC. Translation: CASSQASGAQETQYF.

This clonotype was found a few times. The chain joins TRBV20-1 to TRBJ2-3; 7 nucleotides line up with TRBD1. Losses at the gene ends were 5 bases for V and 1 base for J; bases not matched to a gene: 3. Germline loops: CDR1 DFQATT, CDR2 SNEGSKA (reference sequence). The CDR3 is made up of 13 amino acids. The CDR3 sequence: CSAHGTGTDTQYF. The CDR3 region has the DNA TGCAGTGCTCACGGGACAGGCACAGATACGCAGTATTTT.

The chain recombines TRBV7-3 with TRBJ2-1; D is tentatively TRBD1 or TRBD2 (5 bases each). The CDR3 sequence is 13 residues long. From germline, CDR1 is SGHTA and CDR2 FQGTGA. The germline V and J ends were trimmed by 5 bases and 10 bases, with 15 bases remaining between them. The chain's CDR3 is CASSQGPQREQFF. The CDR3 region has the DNA TGTGCCAGCAGCCAGGGACCCCAGCGCGAGCAGTTCTTC.

The chain recombines TRBV20-1 with TRBJ2-1; D uncertain. V gave up 3 bases and J gave up 5 bases, with 17 bases separating them. Germline V CDR1 and CDR2: DFQATT, SNEGSKA (reference sequence). CDR3 length equals 15 residues. For the CDR3, the DNA is TGCAGTGCTAGTGTCGCCGCTGAGATTCACAATGAGCAGTTCTTC. Protein product: CSASVAAEIHNEQFF.

This clonotype came up a few times. This chain uses TRBV12-3 or TRBV12-4 with TRBJ1-2, with 7 positions matching TRBD1. The V and J ends lost 3 bases and 7 bases, in that order; junction bases with no gene match: 5. This CDR3 contains 13 residues. CDR3 nucleotide sequence: TGTGCCAGCAGTTTGGAGGGGGCCCTTGGCTACACCTTC. It codes for CASSLEGALGYTF.

This clonotype was counted a single time. The chain is built from TRBV6-4 and TRBJ2-3; D is undetermined. V lost 0 bases and J lost 5, with 3 bases in between. The germline V gene encodes CDR1 MRHNA and CDR2 SNTAGT. This CDR3 region has 12 residues. The CDR3 DNA sequence: TGTGCCAGCAGTGACTCGGGAGATACGCAGTATTTT. Its translation is CASSDSGDTQYF.

This clonotype has ten or more counts. The junction does not match germline at one end; this may be a read error. The V and J genes are TRBV20-1 and TRBJ1-1; perhaps TRBD1 as D (5 bases). Germline V gene sequence: CDR1 DFQATT, CDR2 SNEGSKA (reference sequence). The CDR3 contains 13 residues. The CDR3 protein is CSAKYQAVQAGIF. As DNA, the CDR3 is TGCAGTGCTAAATACCAGGCCGTCCAGGCAGGGATCTTT.

This clonotype occurred a few times. The rearrangement links TRBV5-1 to TRBJ2-1, with D possibly matching TRBD2 (5 bases). The ends were cut back, 0 bases at V and 9 bases at J, with 19 bases in the middle. This CDR3 region has 16 residues. Germline CDR1 SGHRS, CDR2 YFSETQ. CDR3 nucleotide sequence: TGCGCCAGCAGCTTGGCGCCTAATCCGGAGGTCGGTGAGCAGTTCTTC. It is translated as CASSLAPNPEVGEQFF.

This chain connects TRBV20-1 to TRBJ1-2; D gene uncertain. CDR3 size: 16 residues. In germline, CDR1 is DFQATT, CDR2 SNEGSKA (reference sequence). Trimming stripped 2 bases from V and 4 bases from J, with 20 bases between. The CDR3 DNA is TGCAGTGCTAGACCACCCCGAAGCGGCGGAGCCTATGGCTACACCTTC. Protein: CSARPPRSGGAYGYTF.

This clonotype was picked up a small number of times. V and J are TRBV5-1 and TRBJ2-7, with TRBD2 matching over 13 bases. Germline assignment: CDR1 SGHRS and CDR2 YFSETQ. J gave up 3 bases and V 2 bases, and 2 bases lay outside the gene matches. This CDR3 comprises 15 residues. The CDR3, as DNA: TGCGCCAGCAGCTTAGGGACTAGCGGGGACTACGAGCAGTACTTC. Its protein product is CASSLGTSGDYEQYF.